The TCR beta chain described here comes from a study of cytomegalovirus exposure and HLA in healthy donors. Study context: Around 190 million T cells yielded more than 90 million unique TCR beta sequences, as an earlier analysis found. Study-level results: Later work found that TCR association rates differed between HLA loci; DRB1 had the most and HLA-C the fewest. Sequencing depth across donors, presence/absence analyses assumed, was roughly uniform.

This CDR3 region has 11 residues. Trimming shortened V by 6 bases and J by 10 bases, and 12 bases separated the two germline ends. Germline CDR1 and CDR2: KGHSH and LQKENI. 13 Jbeta primers and 60 Vbeta primers were used for the PCR. Data came from immunoSEQ multiplex PCR; TCRdb stores just in-frame clones and leaves some out. The sample carries some 150,000 clones, approximately 64% recorded once. Worth noting for this clone: The antigen is not known.

Specimen: PBMCs. The gene calls are TRBV18 and TRBJ1-1, with D unclear. This TCR was recovered from a woman aged 40 to 55 in good health and CMV-seronegative. The CDR3 spells CASSWEAVAFF. CDR3 bases: TGTGCCAGCTCCTGGGAGGCAGTAGCTTTCTTT.